This TCR beta chain appears in the sequencing data of a study of T cell responses to AZD1222 COVID-19 vaccine. Trimming took off 2 bases at V and 0 bases at J, with 10 bases between the two ends. The CDR3 is made up of 15 amino acids. CDR1 and CDR2 from the germline V gene are SGHVS and FQNEAQ. Libraries were prepared by immunoSEQ multiplex PCR; TCRdb keeps only in-frame clonotypes and omits some of them. The table includes 50,000 to 55,000 clones, approximately 90% detected once. With regard to this clone: What it binds is not known.

The study, taken as a whole, reports: Donors were largely white British and mainly female; clonal diversity was possibly underestimated.

The chain combines TRBV7-8 with TRBJ1-2; D is uncertain. This TCR came from an adult who received the AZD1222 COVID-19 vaccine. The sequencing used peripheral blood, collected 28 days after the second AZD1222 dose. CDR3 residues: CASSLLSGANYGYTF. CDR3 DNA: TGTGCCAGCAGCTTACTCTCGGGAGCTAACTATGGCTACACCTTC.